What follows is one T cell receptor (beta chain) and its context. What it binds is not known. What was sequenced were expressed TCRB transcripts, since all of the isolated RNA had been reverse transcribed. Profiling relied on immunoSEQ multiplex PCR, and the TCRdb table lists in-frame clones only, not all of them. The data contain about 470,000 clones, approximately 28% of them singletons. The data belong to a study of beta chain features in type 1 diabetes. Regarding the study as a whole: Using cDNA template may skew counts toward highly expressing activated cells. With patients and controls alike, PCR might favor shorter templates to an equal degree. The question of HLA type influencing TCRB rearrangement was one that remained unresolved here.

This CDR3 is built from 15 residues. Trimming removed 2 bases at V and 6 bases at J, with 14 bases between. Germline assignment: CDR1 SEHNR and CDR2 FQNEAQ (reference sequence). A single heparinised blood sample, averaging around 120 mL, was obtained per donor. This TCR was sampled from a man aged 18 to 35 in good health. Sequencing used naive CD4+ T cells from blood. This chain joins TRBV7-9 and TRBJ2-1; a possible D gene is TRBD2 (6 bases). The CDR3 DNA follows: TGTGCCAGCAGCTTAAAGCGGGTGGGGGTCAATGAGCAGTTCTTC. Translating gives CASSLKRVGVNEQFF.